This T cell receptor beta chain was found in a study of regulatory T cells in long-lasting Graves disease. The sample holds many counts of this clonotype. Specified time point: newly diagnosed GD, antithyroid drugs for less than 3 months. With RNA extracted from PBMCs as input, the TCR library was made. The TCR beta library used iRepertoire HTBI primers with Arm-PCR amplification of CDR3. TCRdb re-called the multiplex PCR reads through MiXCR, storing one row per CDR3 protein. The sample comprises hundreds of thousands of distinct CDR3 sequences, around 16% of which are singletons, and approximately 22% rests with the top ten. The TCR comes from a female donor with Graves disease. The starting material was peripheral blood mononuclear cells (PBMCs), obtained at new diagnosis, from a patient treated with antithyroid drugs.

CDR3 coding DNA: TGTGCCAGCAGCTGGGGACTACTCCAACCAGATACGCAGTATTTT. Protein: CASSWGLLQPDTQYF. The chain recombines TRBV7-2 with TRBJ2-3; 7 bases match TRBD2. Germline V gene sequence: CDR1 SGHTA, CDR2 FQGNSA. This CDR3 contains 15 residues. V lost 4 bases to trimming and J lost 4 bases; unmatched junction nucleotides: 8. Together with reference TRBV7-2 and TRBJ2-3, the CDR3 gives the full variable domain: GAGVSQSPSNKVTEKGKDVELRCDPISGHTALYWYRQSLGQGLEFLIYFQGNSAPDKSGLPSDRFSAERTGGSVSTLTIQRTQQEDSAVYLCASSWGLLQPDTQYFGPGTRLTVL.